This T cell receptor beta chain was found in a study of CD8 T cells in Susac syndrome. The sequenced target, TCR beta, came from blood CD8+ and CD4+ T cells. Bulk CD8+ and CD4+ cells came from magnetic negative isolation; CD8+ TEMRA by FACS. When the RNA was reverse transcribed, random hexamers were used with an input of about 0.45 to 1 ug. Amplification of TCR beta CDR3 across 54 Vbeta and 13 Jbeta was performed with immunoSEQ multiplex PCR. TCRdb fed the immunoSEQ multiplex PCR reads into MiXCR, producing one record per CDR3 protein. The sample shows 150,000 to 190,000 distinct CDR3 sequences, 95% of them seen only once. Per germline, CDR1 LNHDA and CDR2 SQIVND (reference sequence). CDR3 size: 14 residues. The V gene lost 3 bases and the J gene lost 5 bases, with 11 bases spanning the gap.

V gene TRBV19 combines with J gene TRBJ1-5; weak D call: TRBD1 (6 bases). The TCR comes from a human donor with Susac syndrome. Specimen: CD4+ T cells from PBMCs. Here the CDR3 reads CASSMVQGDQPQHF. The CDR3 nucleotides read TGTGCCAGTAGTATGGTACAGGGAGATCAGCCCCAGCATTTT.